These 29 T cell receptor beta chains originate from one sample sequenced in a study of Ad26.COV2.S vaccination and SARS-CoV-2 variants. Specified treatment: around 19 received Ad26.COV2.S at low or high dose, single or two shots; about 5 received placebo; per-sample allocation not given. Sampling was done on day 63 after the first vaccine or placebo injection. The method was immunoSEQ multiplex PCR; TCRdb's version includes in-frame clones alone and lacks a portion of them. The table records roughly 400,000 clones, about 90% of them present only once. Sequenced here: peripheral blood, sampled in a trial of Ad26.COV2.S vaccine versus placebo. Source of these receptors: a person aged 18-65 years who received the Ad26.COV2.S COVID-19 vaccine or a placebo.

The CDR3 DNA is TGTGCCAGCAGCTTTCTACGTGGCCTGAACACTGAAGCTTTCTTT. Its protein is CASSFLRGLNTEAFF. J is TRBJ1-1 and V is TRBV7-8; D remains unclear. V dropped 3 bases and J dropped 0 bases, with 11 bases sitting between them. The CDR3 is made up of 15 amino acids. Looked up from germline, CDR1 is SGHVS and CDR2 is FQNEAQ.

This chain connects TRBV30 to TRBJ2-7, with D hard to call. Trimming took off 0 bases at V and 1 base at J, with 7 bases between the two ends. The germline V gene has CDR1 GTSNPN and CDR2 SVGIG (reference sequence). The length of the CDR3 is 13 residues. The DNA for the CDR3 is TGTGCCTGGAGTGTATGGGGTTCCTACGAGCAGTACTTC. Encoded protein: CAWSVWGSYEQYF.

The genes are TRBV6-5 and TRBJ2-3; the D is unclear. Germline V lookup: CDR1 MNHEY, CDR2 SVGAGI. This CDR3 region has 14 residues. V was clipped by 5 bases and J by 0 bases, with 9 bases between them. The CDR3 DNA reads TGTGCCAGCAGTCCGGCTCCTAGCACAGATACGCAGTATTTT. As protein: CASSPAPSTDTQYF.

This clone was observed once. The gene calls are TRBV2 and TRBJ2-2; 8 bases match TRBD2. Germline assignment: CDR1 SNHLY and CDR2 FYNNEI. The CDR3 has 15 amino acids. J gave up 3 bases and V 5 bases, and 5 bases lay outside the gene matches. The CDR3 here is CASSRTSWDTGELFF. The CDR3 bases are TGTGCCAGCAGTCGGACTAGCTGGGACACCGGGGAGCTGTTTTTT. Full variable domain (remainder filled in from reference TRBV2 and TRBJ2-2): EPEVTQTPSHQVTQMGQEVILRCVPISNHLYFYWYRQILGQKVEFLVSFYNNEISEKSEIFDDQFSVERPDGSNFTLKIRSTKLEDSAMYFCASSRTSWDTGELFFGEGSRLTVL.

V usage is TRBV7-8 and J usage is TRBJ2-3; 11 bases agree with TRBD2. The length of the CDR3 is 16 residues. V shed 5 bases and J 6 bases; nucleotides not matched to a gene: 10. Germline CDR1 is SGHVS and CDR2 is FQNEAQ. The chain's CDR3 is CASSVNSGGAMDTQYF. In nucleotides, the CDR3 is TGTGCCAGCAGCGTAAATAGCGGGGGGGCCATGGATACGCAGTATTTT.

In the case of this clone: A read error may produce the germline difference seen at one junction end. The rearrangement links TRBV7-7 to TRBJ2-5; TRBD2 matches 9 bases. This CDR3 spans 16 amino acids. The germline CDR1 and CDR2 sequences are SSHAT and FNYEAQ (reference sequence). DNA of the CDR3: TGTGCTAGCAGCCCCCAGGGGCGGGGGGGCCTGGAGACCCAGTACTTC. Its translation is CASSPQGRGGLETQYF.

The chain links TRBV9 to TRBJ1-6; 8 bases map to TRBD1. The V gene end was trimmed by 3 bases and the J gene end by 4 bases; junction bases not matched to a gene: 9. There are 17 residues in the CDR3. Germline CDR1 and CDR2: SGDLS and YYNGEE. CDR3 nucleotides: TGTGCCAGCAGCGCTCGACCGGGACAGGTTTATAATTCACCCCTCCACTTT. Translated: CASSARPGQVYNSPLHF.

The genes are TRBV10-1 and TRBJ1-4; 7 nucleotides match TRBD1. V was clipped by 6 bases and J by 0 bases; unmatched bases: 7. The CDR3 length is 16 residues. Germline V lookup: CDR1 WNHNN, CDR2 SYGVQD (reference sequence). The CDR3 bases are TGCGCCAGCAGCGAGGACAGGTATGCAACTAATGAAAAACTGTTTTTT. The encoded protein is CASSEDRYATNEKLFF.

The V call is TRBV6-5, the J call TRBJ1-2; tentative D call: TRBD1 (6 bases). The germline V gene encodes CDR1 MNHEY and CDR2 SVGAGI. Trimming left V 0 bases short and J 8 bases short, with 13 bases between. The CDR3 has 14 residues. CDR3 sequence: CASSYSTGAGGYTF. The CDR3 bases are TGTGCCAGCAGTTACTCGACGGGGGCTGGCGGCTACACCTTC.

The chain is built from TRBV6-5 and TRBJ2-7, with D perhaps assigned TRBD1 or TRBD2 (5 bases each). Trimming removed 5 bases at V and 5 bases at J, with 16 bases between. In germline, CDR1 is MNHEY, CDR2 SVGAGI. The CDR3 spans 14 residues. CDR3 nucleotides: TGTGCCAGCAGTCATTTGGGACCCGGGGACGAGCAGTACTTC. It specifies CASSHLGPGDEQYF.

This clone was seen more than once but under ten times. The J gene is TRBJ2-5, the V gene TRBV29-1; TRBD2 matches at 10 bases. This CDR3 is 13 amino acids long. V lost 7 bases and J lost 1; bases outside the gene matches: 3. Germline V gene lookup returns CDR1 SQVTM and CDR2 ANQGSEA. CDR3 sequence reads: CSGASGSQETQYF. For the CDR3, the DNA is TGCAGCGGAGCTAGCGGGAGCCAAGAGACCCAGTACTTC.

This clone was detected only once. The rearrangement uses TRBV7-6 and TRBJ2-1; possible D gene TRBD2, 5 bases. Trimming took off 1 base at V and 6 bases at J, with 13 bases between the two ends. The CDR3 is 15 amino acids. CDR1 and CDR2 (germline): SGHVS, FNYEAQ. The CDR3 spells CASSLDTHGGNEQFF. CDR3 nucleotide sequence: TGTGCCAGCAGCTTAGATACCCACGGAGGCAATGAGCAGTTCTTC.

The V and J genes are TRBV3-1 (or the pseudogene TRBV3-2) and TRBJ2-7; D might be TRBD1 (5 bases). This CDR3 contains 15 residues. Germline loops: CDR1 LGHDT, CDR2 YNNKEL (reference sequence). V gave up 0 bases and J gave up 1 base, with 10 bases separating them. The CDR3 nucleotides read TGTGCCAGCAGCCAAGACAGGGCCCCATCCTACGAGCAGTACTTC. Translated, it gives CASSQDRAPSYEQYF.

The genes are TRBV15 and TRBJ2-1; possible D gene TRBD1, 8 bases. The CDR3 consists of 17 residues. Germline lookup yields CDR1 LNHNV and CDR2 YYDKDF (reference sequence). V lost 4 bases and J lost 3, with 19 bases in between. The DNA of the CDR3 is TGTGCCACCAGCACCACAGGGGGGGTGGCCATCTACAATGAGCAGTTCTTC. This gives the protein CATSTTGGVAIYNEQFF.

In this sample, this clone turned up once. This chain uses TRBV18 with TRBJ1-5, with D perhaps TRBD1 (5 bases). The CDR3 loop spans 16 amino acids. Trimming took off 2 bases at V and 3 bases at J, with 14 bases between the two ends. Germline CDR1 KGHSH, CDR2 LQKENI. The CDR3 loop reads CASSPGQGGNNQPQHF. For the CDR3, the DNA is TGTGCCAGCTCACCAGGCCAGGGAGGGAACAATCAGCCCCAGCATTTT.

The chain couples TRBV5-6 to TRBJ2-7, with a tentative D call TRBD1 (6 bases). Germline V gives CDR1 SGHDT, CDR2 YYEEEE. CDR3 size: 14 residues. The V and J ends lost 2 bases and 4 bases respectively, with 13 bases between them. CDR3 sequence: CASSLGDTSYEQYF. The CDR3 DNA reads TGTGCCAGCAGCTTAGGGGACACCTCTTACGAGCAGTACTTC.

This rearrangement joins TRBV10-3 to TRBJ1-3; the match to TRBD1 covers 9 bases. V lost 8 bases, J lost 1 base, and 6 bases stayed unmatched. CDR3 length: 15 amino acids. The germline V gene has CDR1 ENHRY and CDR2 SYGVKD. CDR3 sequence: CAIGQGLRSGNTIYF. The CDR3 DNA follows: TGTGCCATCGGACAGGGGTTGAGGTCTGGAAACACCATATATTTT.

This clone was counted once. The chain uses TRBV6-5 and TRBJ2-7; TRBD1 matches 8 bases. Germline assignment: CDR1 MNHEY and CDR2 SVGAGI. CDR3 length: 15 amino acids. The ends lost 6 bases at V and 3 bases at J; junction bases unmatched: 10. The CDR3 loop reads CASRKQYGTGYEQYF. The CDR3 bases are TGTGCCAGCAGGAAACAGTACGGGACAGGCTACGAGCAGTACTTC.

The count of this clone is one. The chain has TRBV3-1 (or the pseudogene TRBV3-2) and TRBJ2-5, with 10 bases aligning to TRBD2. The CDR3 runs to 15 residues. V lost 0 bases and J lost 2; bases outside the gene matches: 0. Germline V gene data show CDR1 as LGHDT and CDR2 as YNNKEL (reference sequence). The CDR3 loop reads CASSQEGLAQETQYF. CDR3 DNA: TGTGCCAGCAGCCAAGAGGGACTAGCGCAAGAGACCCAGTACTTC.

The CDR3 sequence: CASSSYRAGTGSGELFF. The DNA for the CDR3 is TGTGCCAGCAGTTCGTACAGAGCCGGGACAGGGTCCGGGGAGCTGTTTTTT. The V call is TRBV27, the J call TRBJ2-2, with 9 positions matching TRBD1. Germline CDR1 and CDR2: MNHEY and SMNVEV (reference sequence). This CDR3 is built from 17 residues. Trimming cost V 4 bases and J 6 bases; bases outside gene matches: 12.

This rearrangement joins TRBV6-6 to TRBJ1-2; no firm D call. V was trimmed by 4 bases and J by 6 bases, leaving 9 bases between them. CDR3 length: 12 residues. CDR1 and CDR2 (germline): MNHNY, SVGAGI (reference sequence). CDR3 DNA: TGTGCCAGCAGTTTATTCCCGGATGGCTACACCTTC. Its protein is CASSLFPDGYTF.

The CDR3 DNA reads TGTGCCAGTACGGAGACTAACAGGGTCAGGGCAGATACGCAGTATTTT. Its translation: CASTETNRVRADTQYF. This chain uses TRBV19 with TRBJ2-3; maybe TRBD1 (6 bases). The CDR3 is 16 residues long. Trimming cost V 7 bases and J 4 bases, with 21 bases left between them. Per the germline V gene, CDR1 is LNHDA and CDR2 is SQIVND (reference sequence).

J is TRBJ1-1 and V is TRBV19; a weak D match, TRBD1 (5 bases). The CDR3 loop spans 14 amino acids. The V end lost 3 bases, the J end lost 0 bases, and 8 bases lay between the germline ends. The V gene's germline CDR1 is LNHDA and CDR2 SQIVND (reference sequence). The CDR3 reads CASSILGVNTEAFF. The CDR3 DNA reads TGTGCCAGTAGTATCCTGGGGGTGAACACTGAAGCTTTCTTT. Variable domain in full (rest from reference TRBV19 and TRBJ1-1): DGGITQSPKYLFRKEGQNVTLSCEQNLNHDAMYWYRQDPGQGLRLIYYSQIVNDFQKGDIAEGYSVSREKKESFPLTVTSAQKNPTAFYLCASSILGVNTEAFFGQGTRLTVV.

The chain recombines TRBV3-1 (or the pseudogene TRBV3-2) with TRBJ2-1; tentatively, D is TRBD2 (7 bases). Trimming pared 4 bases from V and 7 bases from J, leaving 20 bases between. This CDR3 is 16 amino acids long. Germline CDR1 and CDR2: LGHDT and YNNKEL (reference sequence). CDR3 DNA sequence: TGTGCCAGCAGCCCCGCGGTTGGGGGGCGGGGGAATGAGCAGTTCTTC. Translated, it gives CASSPAVGGRGNEQFF.

The CDR3 protein is CASSSDRGLPYGYTF. CDR3 DNA sequence: TGCGCCAGCAGCTCGGACAGGGGGCTGCCCTATGGCTACACCTTC. The genes are TRBV4-3 and TRBJ1-2, with TRBD1 identical over 11 bases. Germline V lookup: CDR1 LGHNA, CDR2 YSLEER. Losses at the gene ends were 5 bases for V and 4 bases for J; bases not matched to a gene: 6. This CDR3 has 15 residues.

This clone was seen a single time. CDR3 protein: CASSKEGGEDEQYF. The CDR3 DNA sequence: TGTGCCAGCAGCAAAGAAGGAGGGGAGGACGAGCAGTACTTC. The chain is built from TRBV9 and TRBJ2-7; the D gene is possibly TRBD2 (6 bases). V was shortened by 4 bases and J by 5 bases, with 16 bases between the two germline ends. This CDR3 spans 14 amino acids. The germline V gene has CDR1 SGDLS and CDR2 YYNGEE.

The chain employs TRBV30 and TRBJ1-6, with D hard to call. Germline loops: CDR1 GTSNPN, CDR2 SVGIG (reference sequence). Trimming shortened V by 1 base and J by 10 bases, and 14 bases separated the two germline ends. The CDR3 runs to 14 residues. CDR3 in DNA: TGTGCCTGGAGTGACCTAAAGCTTTGGTCACCCCTCCACTTT. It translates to CAWSDLKLWSPLHF.

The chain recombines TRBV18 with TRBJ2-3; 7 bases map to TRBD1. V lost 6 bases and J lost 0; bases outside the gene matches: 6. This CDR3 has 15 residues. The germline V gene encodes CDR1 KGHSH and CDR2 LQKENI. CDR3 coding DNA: TGTGCCAGCTCCAGACAAGGGGGCAGCACAGATACGCAGTATTTT. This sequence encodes CASSRQGGSTDTQYF.

As DNA, the CDR3 is TGTGCCAGCAGCCACGGGAGGGCGCCCCGCACTGAAGCTTTCTTT. It translates to CASSHGRAPRTEAFF. The rearrangement links TRBV13 to TRBJ1-1; no definite D call. The CDR3 spans 15 residues. With 5 bases removed from V and 4 bases from J, the gap between germline ends came to 17 bases. The germline V gene has CDR1 PRHDT and CDR2 FYEKMQ (reference sequence).